A selection of T cell receptor beta chains follows, all from one sample in a study of blood T cell repertoires in COVID-19. Profiled with immunoSEQ multiplex PCR; TCRdb holds only in-frame clones, not every one. Found here are around 97,000 clones, approximately 80% of them singletons; the top ten hold about 10%. The sample consisted of peripheral blood. The receptors were sampled from a man between 65 and 79 years old with acute or convalescent COVID-19. CDR3s include the opening cysteine and the closing phenylalanine or tryptophan. The order of the fields is V gene, J gene, clone size, D gene, CDR3 DNA, CDR3 protein. D genes are given only for firm matches. The size of a clone is reported for some rows only, either as once, few or many, or as a class for expanded clones.

TRBV7-2	TRBJ1-3	-	-	TGTGCCAGCAGCTTACGGGGAAACACCATATATTTT	CASSLRGNTIYF
TRBV7-2	TRBJ2-7	-	TRBD1	TGTGCCAGCAGCTTAGAGAGTACAGGGGGGACCTACGAGCAGTACTTC	CASSLESTGGTYEQYF
TRBV9	TRBJ1-4	-	TRBD1	TGTGCCAGCAGCCCCAAGAGGGGCGACAGGGTTCCTGAAAAACTGTTTTTT	CASSPKRGDRVPEKLFF
TRBV29-1	TRBJ2-1	-	TRBD2	TGCAGCGCTACCCCCCGGGGGGGAATGTACAATGAGCAGTTCTTC	CSATPRGGMYNEQFF
TRBV7-9	TRBJ2-7	-	-	TGTGCCAGCAGCTTAGGGCCCCACGAGCAGTACTTC	CASSLGPHEQYF
TRBV7-3	TRBJ2-2	once	-	TGTGCCAGCAGCCTTGACACCGGGGAGCTGTTTTTT	CASSLDTGELFF
TRBV7-8	TRBJ1-1	-	-	TGTGCCAGCAGCTTCAGTGGGGCCACTGAAGCTTTCTTT	CASSFSGATEAFF
TRBV18	TRBJ2-1	-	-	TGTGCCAGCTCACCGGGAGCGAGCTCCTACAATGAGCAGTTCTTC	CASSPGASSYNEQFF
TRBV30	TRBJ1-2	-	TRBD1	TGTGCCTGGAGTCCGACATCAGGGGGCTTAGGCTATGGCTACACCTTC	CAWSPTSGGLGYGYTF
TRBV5-5	TRBJ1-5	-	-	TGTGCCAGCAGCCTAGGACAAGACAATCATCCCCAGCATTTT	CASSLGQDNHPQHF
TRBV29-1	TRBJ1-3	-	TRBD1	TGCAGCGCAGGAACAGGGGAATCTGGAAACACCATATATTTT	CSAGTGESGNTIYF
TRBV25-1	TRBJ1-1	-	TRBD1	TGTGCCAGCAGTGAACCCGGGACAGGGAGTTTAGTGGCTTTCTTT	CASSEPGTGSLVAFF
TRBV5-1	TRBJ1-1	-	TRBD1	TGCGCCAGCACCCCGGGACAGGGTTTTCGGGAAGCTTTCTTT	CASTPGQGFREAFF
TRBV30	TRBJ1-2	-	-	TGTGCCCTGCCGCTACCCGACAGGAATTATGGCTACACCTTC	CALPLPDRNYGYTF
TRBV27	TRBJ2-1	-	TRBD2	TGTGCCAGCAGTGTACGACCTAGCGGGGGGGCAGTCTATGAGCAGTTCTTC	CASSVRPSGGAVYEQFF